This is a list of T cell receptor beta chains from one sample in a study of neoadjuvant nivolumab and ipilimumab in lung cancer. TCRdb's copy holds only in-frame clones and misses some; the assay was immunoSEQ multiplex PCR. This sample has 39,000 or so clones, with about 91% found just once. The specimen was peripheral blood, collected before neoadjuvant nivolumab, alone or with ipilimumab. Receptors were obtained from an adult with non-small cell lung cancer. Each CDR3 is given without its conserved first and last residue. The D gene is left open where the match is weak.

j_gene,d_gene,v_gene,CDR3aa
TRBJ2-3,TRBD1,TRBV7-3,ASSWTGSSTDTQY
TRBJ2-7,-,TRBV6-1,ASSRTAPSYEQY
TRBJ2-1,TRBD2,TRBV7-8,ASRPSGLSSYNEQF
TRBJ1-1,-,TRBV10-1,ASSESGVEKGRTEAF
TRBJ2-7,TRBD2,TRBV11-3,ASSPRGGEDYEQY
TRBJ1-1,-,TRBV30,AWISDMGFEAF
TRBJ2-3,-,TRBV5-1,ASSPWEGSTDTQY
TRBJ2-7,-,TRBV27,ASSLQRGGKAYEQY
TRBJ2-7,-,TRBV19,ASSITGEQY
TRBJ2-5,TRBD2,TRBV7-8,ASSLVGGGAGETQY
TRBJ1-5,-,TRBV7-3,ASSPPGLSNQPQH
TRBJ2-2,-,TRBV28,ASSPRSPNTGELF
TRBJ2-2,TRBD1,TRBV6-1,ASSEGTGDTGELF
TRBJ2-1,TRBD1,TRBV5-4,ASSRTGNNEQF